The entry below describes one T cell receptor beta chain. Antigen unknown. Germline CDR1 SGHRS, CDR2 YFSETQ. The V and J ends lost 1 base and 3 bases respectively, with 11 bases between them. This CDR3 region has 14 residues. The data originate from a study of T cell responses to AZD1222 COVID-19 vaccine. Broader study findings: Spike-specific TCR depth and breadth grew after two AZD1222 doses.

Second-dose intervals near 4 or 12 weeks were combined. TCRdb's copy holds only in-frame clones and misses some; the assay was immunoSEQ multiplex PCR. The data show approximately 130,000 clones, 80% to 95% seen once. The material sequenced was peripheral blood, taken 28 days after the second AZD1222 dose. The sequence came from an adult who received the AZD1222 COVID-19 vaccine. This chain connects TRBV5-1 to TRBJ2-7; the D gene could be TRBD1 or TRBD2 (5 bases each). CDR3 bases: TGCGCCAGCAGCTTGTTGGTTGGGGGCTACGAGCAGTACTTC. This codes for CASSLLVGGYEQYF.